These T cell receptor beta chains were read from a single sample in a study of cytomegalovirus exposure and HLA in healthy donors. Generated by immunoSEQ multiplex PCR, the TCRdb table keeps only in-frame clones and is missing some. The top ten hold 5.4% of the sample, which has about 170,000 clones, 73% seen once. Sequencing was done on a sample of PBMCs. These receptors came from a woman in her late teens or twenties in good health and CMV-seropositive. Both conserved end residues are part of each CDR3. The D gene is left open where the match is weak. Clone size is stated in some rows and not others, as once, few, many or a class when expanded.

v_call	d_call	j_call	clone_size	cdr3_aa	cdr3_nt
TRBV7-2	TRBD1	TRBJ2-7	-	CASSLGTGAYEQYF	TGTGCCAGCAGCTTAGGGACAGGAGCCTACGAGCAGTACTTC
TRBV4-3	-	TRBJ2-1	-	CASSQGTDSYNEQFF	TGCGCCAGCAGCCAAGGTACAGACTCCTACAATGAGCAGTTCTTC
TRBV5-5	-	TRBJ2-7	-	CASSFNGNSYEQYF	TGTGCCAGCAGCTTCAACGGGAATTCCTACGAGCAGTACTTC
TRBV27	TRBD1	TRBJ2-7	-	CASSLSLPRTGSDRLTYEQYF	TGTGCCAGCAGTTTATCCCTACCGCGGACAGGGTCGGACCGGCTTACCTACGAGCAGTACTTC
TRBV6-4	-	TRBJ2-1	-	CASSETAYNEQFF	TGTGCCAGCAGTGAAACGGCCTACAATGAGCAGTTCTTC
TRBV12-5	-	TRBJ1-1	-	CASGPGEGPGTEAFF	TGTGCTAGTGGACCGGGGGAGGGGCCGGGCACTGAAGCTTTCTTT
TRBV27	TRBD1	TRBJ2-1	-	CASSLLGQHNEQFF	TGTGCCAGCAGTTTACTGGGACAGCACAATGAGCAGTTCTTC
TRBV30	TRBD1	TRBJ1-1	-	CAWAGDRSTEAFF	TGTGCCTGGGCGGGGGACAGGTCCACTGAAGCTTTCTTT
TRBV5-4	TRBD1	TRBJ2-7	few	CASSLGGGPLYEQYF	TGTGCCAGCAGCTTGGGAGGGGGCCCCCTCTACGAGCAGTACTTC
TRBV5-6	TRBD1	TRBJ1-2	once	CASSNLGTAFNNYGYTF	TGTGCCAGCAGCAATTTGGGGACAGCCTTTAATAACTATGGCTACACCTTC
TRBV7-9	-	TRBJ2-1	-	CASSLTRVEGYNEQFF	TGTGCCAGCAGCCTAACCAGGGTGGAGGGATACAATGAGCAGTTCTTC
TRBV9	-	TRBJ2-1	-	CASSAALEGARYNEQFF	TGTGCCAGCAGCGCCGCCCTGGAAGGGGCCCGATACAATGAGCAGTTCTTC
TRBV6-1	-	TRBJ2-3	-	CASIQQGTSTDTQYF	TGTGCCAGCATCCAACAGGGGACTAGCACAGATACGCAGTATTTT
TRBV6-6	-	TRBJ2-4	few	CASSATGAKNIQYF	TGTGCCAGCAGTGCCACAGGGGCCAAAAACATTCAGTACTTC
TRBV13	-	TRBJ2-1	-	CASSHSAGDEQFF	TGTGCCAGCAGCCACAGCGCAGGGGATGAGCAGTTCTTC
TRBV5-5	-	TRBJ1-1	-	CASSLTARNTEAFF	TGTGCCAGCAGCTTAACAGCCCGGAACACTGAAGCTTTCTTT
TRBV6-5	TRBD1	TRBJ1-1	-	CASSYGTGGYTEAFF	TGTGCCAGCAGCTACGGGACAGGGGGGTACACTGAAGCTTTCTTT
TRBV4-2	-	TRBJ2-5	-	CASSQDWSGRIPLETQYF	TGTGCCAGCAGCCAAGATTGGAGCGGGCGGATCCCTCTGGAGACCCAGTACTTC
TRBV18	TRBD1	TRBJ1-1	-	CASSLTGTGGVPEAFF	TGTGCCAGCTCACTAACCGGGACAGGGGGCGTACCTGAAGCTTTCTTT
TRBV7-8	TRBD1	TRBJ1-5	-	CASSSPFEQGGNQPQHF	TGTGCCAGCAGCTCCCCCTTCGAGCAGGGGGGCAATCAGCCCCAGCATTTT
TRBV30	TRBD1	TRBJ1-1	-	CAWGQGGSTEAFF	TGTGCCTGGGGACAGGGAGGTTCAACTGAAGCTTTCTTT
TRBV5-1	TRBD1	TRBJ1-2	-	CASSSKGQGGVYGYTF	TGCGCCAGCAGCTCGAAGGGACAGGGGGGCGTCTATGGCTACACCTTC
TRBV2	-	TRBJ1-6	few	CASSEQAIDSPLHF	TGTGCCAGCAGTGAACAGGCAATCGATTCACCCCTCCACTTT
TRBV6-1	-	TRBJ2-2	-	CASSGRASPSVLFF	TGTGCCAGCAGTGGACGCGCATCACCGAGCGTGCTGTTTTTT
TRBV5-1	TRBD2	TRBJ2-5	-	CASSLEWTSGGGYQETQYF	TGCGCCAGCAGCTTGGAATGGACTAGCGGGGGAGGGTACCAAGAGACCCAGTACTTC
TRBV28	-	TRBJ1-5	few	CASSPLGESNQPQHF	TGTGCCAGCAGCCCCCTTGGGGAGAGCAATCAGCCCCAGCATTTT
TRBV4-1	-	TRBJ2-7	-	CASSQEGGALSSYEQYF	TGCGCCAGCAGCCAAGAGGGCGGGGCCCTAAGCTCCTACGAGCAGTACTTC
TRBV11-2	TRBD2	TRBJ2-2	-	CASSFTGGQNTGELFF	TGTGCCAGCAGCTTTACGGGGGGGCAGAACACCGGGGAGCTGTTTTTT
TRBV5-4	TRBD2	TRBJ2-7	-	CASSGGTSGGKSSYEQYF	TGTGCCAGCAGCGGGGGGACTAGCGGGGGGAAGAGCTCCTACGAGCAGTACTTC
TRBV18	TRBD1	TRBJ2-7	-	CASSPDRETSGVGPYEQYF	TGTGCCAGCTCACCGGACAGGGAAACTTCAGGGGTTGGGCCCTACGAGCAGTACTTC
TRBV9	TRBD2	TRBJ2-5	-	CASSPRLAVQETQYF	TGTGCCAGCAGCCCCAGACTAGCGGTACAAGAGACCCAGTACTTC
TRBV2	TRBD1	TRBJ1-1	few	CAIRGQGPSEAFF	TGTGCCATCAGAGGACAGGGACCAAGTGAAGCTTTCTTT
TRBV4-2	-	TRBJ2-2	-	CASSQESGGPVTGELFF	TGTGCCAGCAGCCAAGAGTCGGGTGGCCCGGTCACCGGGGAGCTGTTTTTT
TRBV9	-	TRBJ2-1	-	CASSTIDLPSYNEQFF	TGTGCCAGCAGCACTATAGACCTGCCCTCCTACAATGAGCAGTTCTTC
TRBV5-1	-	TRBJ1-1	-	CASSPRQTLMNTEAFF	TGCGCCAGCAGCCCACGACAGACCCTAATGAACACTGAAGCTTTCTTT